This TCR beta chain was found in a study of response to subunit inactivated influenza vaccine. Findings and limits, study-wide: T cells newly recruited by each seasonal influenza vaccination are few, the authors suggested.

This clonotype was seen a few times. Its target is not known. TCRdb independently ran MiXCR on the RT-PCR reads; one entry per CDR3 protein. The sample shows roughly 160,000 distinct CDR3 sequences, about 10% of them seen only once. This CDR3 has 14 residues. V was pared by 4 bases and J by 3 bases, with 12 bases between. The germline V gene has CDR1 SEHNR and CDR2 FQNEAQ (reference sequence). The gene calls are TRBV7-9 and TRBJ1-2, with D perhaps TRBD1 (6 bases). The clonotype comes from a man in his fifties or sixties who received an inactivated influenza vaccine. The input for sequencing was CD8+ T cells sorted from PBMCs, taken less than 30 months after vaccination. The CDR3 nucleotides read TGTGCCAGCAGCTCGTCGTGGACAGACTATGGCTACACCTTC. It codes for CASSSSWTDYGYTF.